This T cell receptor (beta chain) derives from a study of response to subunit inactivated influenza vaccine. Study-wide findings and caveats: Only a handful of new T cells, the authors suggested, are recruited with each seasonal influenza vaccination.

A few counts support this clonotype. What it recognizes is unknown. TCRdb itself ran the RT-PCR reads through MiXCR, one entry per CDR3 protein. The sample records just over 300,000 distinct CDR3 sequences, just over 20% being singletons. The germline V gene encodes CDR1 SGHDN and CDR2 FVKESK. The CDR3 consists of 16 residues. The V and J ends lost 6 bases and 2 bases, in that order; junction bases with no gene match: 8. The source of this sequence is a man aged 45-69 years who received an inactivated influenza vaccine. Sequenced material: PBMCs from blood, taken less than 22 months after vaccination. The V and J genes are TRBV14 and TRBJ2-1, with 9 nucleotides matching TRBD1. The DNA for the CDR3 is TGTGCCAGCAGGTCATTAGGACAGGGGACCTACAATGAGCAGTTCTTC. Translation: CASRSLGQGTYNEQFF.